A single TCR beta chain is shown here with its context. Sequencing used immunoSEQ multiplex PCR; TCRdb keeps in-frame clones, though not all of them. The sample lists under 200,000 clones, 85% to 90% occurring once. These data come from a study of blood T cell repertoires in COVID-19. Turning to the study itself: T cells, B-cell-depleted T cells, or PBMCs provided the cDNA or gDNA that served as material.

V lost 1 base to trimming and J lost 3 bases, with 10 bases between them. Per germline, CDR1 SNHLY and CDR2 FYNNEI. The CDR3 runs to 14 residues. The sequenced material came from peripheral blood. The receptor comes from a man between 60 and 70 years old with COVID-19, enrolled during active disease. The chain couples TRBV2 to TRBJ2-7; D is undetermined. CDR3 amino acids: CASSEDENVYEQYF. DNA of the CDR3: TGTGCCAGCAGTGAAGATGAGAACGTCTACGAGCAGTACTTC.